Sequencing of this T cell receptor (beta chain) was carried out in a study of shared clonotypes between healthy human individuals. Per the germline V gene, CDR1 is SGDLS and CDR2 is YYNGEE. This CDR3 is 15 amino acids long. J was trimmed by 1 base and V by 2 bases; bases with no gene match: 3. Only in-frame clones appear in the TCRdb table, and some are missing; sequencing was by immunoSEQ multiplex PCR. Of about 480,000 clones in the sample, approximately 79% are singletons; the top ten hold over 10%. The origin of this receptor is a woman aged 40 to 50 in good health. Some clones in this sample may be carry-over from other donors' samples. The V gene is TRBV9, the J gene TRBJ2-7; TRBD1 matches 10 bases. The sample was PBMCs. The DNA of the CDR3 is TGTGCCAGCAGCGTCGGGACAGGGGATTCCTACGAGCAGTACTTC. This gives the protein CASSVGTGDSYEQYF.